This is a list of T cell receptor beta chains from one sample in a study of response to subunit inactivated influenza vaccine. TCRdb reprocessed the RT-PCR reads with MiXCR, giving one entry per CDR3 protein. The table includes 710,000 or so distinct CDR3 sequences, approximately 15% detected once. This specimen was PBMCs from blood, taken 12 days after vaccination. The origin of the receptors is a man over 45 who received an inactivated influenza vaccine. CDR3s include the opening cysteine and the closing phenylalanine or tryptophan. D genes are given only for firm matches. Clone size, where shown, is once, few, many, or a class for clones that have expanded.

D,length,J,V,size,CDR3,DNA
TRBD2,15,TRBJ2-1,TRBV7-3,-,CASSLTGGRGDEQFF,TGTGCCAGCAGCTTAACTGGCGGGAGGGGCGATGAGCAGTTCTTC
-,12,TRBJ2-7,TRBV29-1,many,CSVGDLTYEQYF,TGCAGCGTTGGAGACTTAACCTACGAGCAGTACTTC
-,18,TRBJ2-1,TRBV6-5,few,CASSSTPSGWGIYNEQFF,TGTGCCAGCAGTTCCACACCGAGCGGTTGGGGGATTTACAATGAGCAGTTCTTC
TRBD1,14,TRBJ2-5,TRBV7-9,many,CASSTGQPKETQYF,TGTGCCAGCAGCACGGGACAGCCAAAAGAGACCCAGTACTTC
-,13,TRBJ2-7,TRBV10-3,-,CAISGVTLDEQYF,TGTGCCATCAGTGGGGTTACGTTGGACGAGCAGTACTTC
-,14,TRBJ2-7,TRBV5-6,few,CASSTWDFAYEQYF,TGTGCCAGCAGTACCTGGGATTTTGCCTACGAGCAGTACTTC
TRBD2,15,TRBJ2-1,TRBV7-3,-,CASSLRLAGRGEQFF,TGTGCCAGCAGCCTCCGACTAGCGGGAAGGGGTGAGCAGTTCTTC
TRBD1,14,TRBJ2-7,TRBV6-2/TRBV6-3,few,CASSKDRGRYEQYF,TGTGCCAGCAGTAAAGACAGGGGAAGGTACGAGCAGTACTTC
TRBD2,17,TRBJ2-1,TRBV20-1,-,CSARVLAGAHSYNEQFF,TGCAGTGCTAGAGTCCTAGCGGGGGCCCATTCCTACAATGAGCAGTTCTTC
-,13,TRBJ1-1,TRBV18,-,CASSRERNTEAFF,TGTGCCAGCTCACGGGAGAGGAACACTGAAGCTTTCTTT
TRBD2,16,TRBJ2-4,TRBV4-1,few,CASSQELAGGLNIQYF,TGCGCCAGCAGCCAGGAACTAGCGGGGGGCCTAAACATTCAGTACTTC
-,16,TRBJ2-7,TRBV5-1,few,CASSTLGGRRTYEQYF,TGCGCCAGCAGCACCCTTGGCGGAAGAAGAACCTACGAGCAGTACTTC
-,15,TRBJ2-1,TRBV20-1,few,CSAAPQGSSYNEQFF,TGCAGTGCAGCCCCCCAGGGTAGCTCCTACAATGAGCAGTTCTTC
-,16,TRBJ2-1,TRBV24-1,few,CATSDSHGGPYNEQFF,TGTGCCACCAGTGATTCGCACGGGGGACCGTACAATGAGCAGTTCTTC
TRBD1,15,TRBJ2-5,TRBV5-1,-,CASSSAQGWTETQYF,TGCGCCAGCAGCTCGGCACAGGGGTGGACAGAGACCCAGTACTTC
TRBD2,17,TRBJ2-2,TRBV10-1,few,CASSETPIAGGTGELFF,TGCGCCAGCAGTGAGACCCCCATAGCGGGGGGTACCGGGGAGCTGTTTTTT
-,14,TRBJ2-1,TRBV6-2/TRBV6-3,many,CASKTLSSYNEQFF,TGTGCCAGCAAGACCCTGAGCTCCTACAATGAGCAGTTCTTC
-,15,TRBJ2-7,TRBV12-3/TRBV12-4,many,CASSFRDPSFDEQYF,TGTGCCAGCAGTTTCCGGGACCCCTCTTTCGACGAGCAGTACTTC
-,13,TRBJ2-7,TRBV20-1,-,CSASEPSSYEQYF,TGCAGTGCTTCCGAGCCGAGCTCCTACGAGCAGTACTTC
TRBD1,15,TRBJ1-1,TRBV6-1,-,CASSNGQGMYTEAFF,TGTGCCAGCAGTAATGGACAGGGGATGTACACTGAAGCTTTCTTT
-,18,TRBJ1-5,TRBV12-3/TRBV12-4,-,CASKTSTVHNGVDQPQHF,TGTGCCAGCAAGACATCGACAGTGCATAATGGCGTGGATCAGCCCCAGCATTTT
TRBD1,16,TRBJ2-7,TRBV5-1,few,CASSFMTGQGALGQYF,TGCGCCAGCAGCTTTATGACGGGACAGGGGGCCCTCGGGCAGTACTTC
TRBD2,14,TRBJ2-3,TRBV5-1,few,CASKLAGEGDTQYF,TGCGCCAGCAAACTAGCGGGAGAGGGAGATACGCAGTATTTT
-,15,TRBJ2-7,TRBV12-3/TRBV12-4,-,CASSPLRGSSYEQYF,TGTGCCAGCAGTCCCTTGCGCGGCAGTTCATACGAGCAGTACTTC
TRBD1,14,TRBJ2-7,TRBV20-1,many,CSAGTGTGSHEQYF,TGCAGTGCTGGAACCGGGACAGGGTCCCACGAGCAGTACTTC
-,15,TRBJ1-1,TRBV12-3/TRBV12-4,few,CASSPPGHLGTEAFF,TGTGCCAGCAGCCCCCCAGGACACTTGGGCACTGAAGCTTTCTTT
TRBD2,14,TRBJ2-1,TRBV12-3/TRBV12-4,-,CASSSAGGVNEQFF,TGTGCCAGCAGTTCAGCGGGGGGGGTAAATGAGCAGTTCTTC
-,13,TRBJ2-1,TRBV6-2/TRBV6-3,few,CASSYGEMNEQFF,TGTGCCAGCAGTTACGGGGAGATGAATGAGCAGTTCTTC
-,14,TRBJ2-1,TRBV6-2/TRBV6-3,-,CASRHPDFDNEQFF,TGTGCCAGCCGGCATCCGGATTTCGACAATGAGCAGTTCTTC
-,15,TRBJ2-2,TRBV6-2/TRBV6-3,once,CASSYFADSTGELFF,TGTGCCAGCAGTTACTTTGCGGACTCCACCGGGGAGCTGTTTTTT
-,13,TRBJ2-7,TRBV3-1,few,CASSQDGLPEQYF,TGTGCCAGCAGCCAAGACGGACTACCCGAGCAGTACTTC
-,14,TRBJ1-1,TRBV28,-,CASTGQLMNTEAFF,TGTGCCAGCACCGGACAGCTAATGAACACTGAAGCTTTCTTT
-,13,TRBJ2-1,TRBV6-2/TRBV6-3,few,CASSYFRRGEQFF,TGTGCCAGCAGTTACTTCAGGCGGGGTGAGCAGTTCTTC
-,11,TRBJ1-1,TRBV20-1,few,CSAKRDTEAFF,TGCAGTGCTAAGAGGGACACTGAAGCTTTCTTT
-,14,TRBJ1-5,TRBV4-1,-,CASSLETPGQPQHF,TGCGCCAGCAGCCTAGAGACGCCGGGACAGCCCCAGCATTTT
-,13,TRBJ1-2,TRBV10-3,few,CAISEGVDYGYTF,TGTGCCATCAGTGAGGGGGTGGACTATGGCTACACCTTC
-,13,TRBJ2-3,TRBV28,many,CASRDPGTDTQYF,TGTGCCAGCCGGGACCCCGGGACAGATACGCAGTATTTT
-,14,TRBJ1-1,TRBV7-9,few,CASSAWRGGTEAFF,TGTGCCAGCAGCGCGTGGAGGGGGGGCACTGAAGCTTTCTTT
TRBD1,15,TRBJ1-4,TRBV4-3,few,CASSQYRGTNEKLFF,TGCGCCAGCAGCCAATACAGGGGAACTAATGAAAAACTGTTTTTT
-,13,TRBJ2-5,TRBV18,-,CASSPGWQETQYF,TGTGCCAGCTCACCAGGGTGGCAAGAGACCCAGTACTTC
TRBD1,18,TRBJ2-7,TRBV7-6,-,CASSLRRTGRQGTYEQYF,TGTGCCAGCAGCTTAAGGAGGACGGGGAGACAGGGAACCTACGAGCAGTACTTC
TRBD1,14,TRBJ2-5,TRBV2,few,CASSLRGLQETQYF,TGTGCCAGCAGTTTGAGGGGGCTCCAAGAGACCCAGTACTTC
-,16,TRBJ2-7,TRBV7-6,-,CASSSIGGLAYYEQYF,TGTGCCAGCAGCTCGATAGGGGGACTGGCCTACTACGAGCAGTACTTC
-,12,TRBJ2-1,TRBV12-3/TRBV12-4,few,CASRWEFNEQFF,TGTGCCAGCAGATGGGAGTTCAATGAGCAGTTCTTC
TRBD1,14,TRBJ2-2,TRBV25-1,few,CASSEYRGTGELFF,TGTGCCAGCAGTGAATACAGGGGGACCGGGGAGCTGTTTTTT
-,17,TRBJ2-5,TRBV5-6,few,CASSLLAEGLKIETQYF,TGTGCCAGCAGCTTGTTAGCGGAAGGCTTGAAAATTGAGACCCAGTACTTC
-,16,TRBJ1-3,TRBV7-2,few,CASSLKSPGNGNTIYF,TGTGCCAGCAGCTTAAAGTCCCCAGGAAATGGAAACACCATATATTTT
TRBD2,15,TRBJ2-7,TRBV11-3,few,CASSLTTSGPYEQYF,TGTGCCAGCAGCCTCACAACTAGCGGTCCCTACGAGCAGTACTTC
TRBD1,11,TRBJ2-7,TRBV20-1,-,CSVQGVNEQYF,TGCAGTGTGCAGGGGGTCAACGAGCAGTACTTC
-,14,TRBJ2-5,TRBV5-6,-,CASSLVQEGETQYF,TGTGCCAGCAGCTTGGTACAGGAAGGGGAGACCCAGTACTTC
TRBD1,15,TRBJ2-1,TRBV20-1,-,CSASRGQGASDEQFF,TGCAGTGCTTCCCGGGGGCAGGGGGCATCGGATGAGCAGTTCTTC
TRBD2,16,TRBJ2-5,TRBV11-2,-,CASSLTIAGGRETQYF,TGTGCCAGCAGCCTAACGATAGCGGGCGGGAGGGAGACCCAGTACTTC
TRBD1,13,TRBJ2-1,TRBV11-3,-,CASSKMTGDEQFF,TGTGCCAGCAGCAAAATGACAGGGGATGAGCAGTTCTTC
TRBD1,14,TRBJ2-1,TRBV20-1,-,CSAAGTGGTTEQFF,TGCAGTGCTGCCGGGACAGGCGGGACGACTGAGCAGTTCTTC
TRBD2,17,TRBJ2-3,TRBV4-3,-,CASSSLSLAGAGDTQYF,TGCGCCAGCAGCTCGCTCTCACTAGCGGGGGCGGGAGATACGCAGTATTTT
TRBD2,15,TRBJ2-3,TRBV12-3/TRBV12-4,many,CASSLLAGGADTQYF,TGTGCCAGCAGCCTACTAGCGGGAGGTGCCGATACGCAGTATTTT
TRBD2,16,TRBJ2-3,TRBV9,few,CASSVRSGGTTDTQYF,TGTGCCAGCAGCGTAAGGAGCGGGGGGACCACAGATACGCAGTATTTT